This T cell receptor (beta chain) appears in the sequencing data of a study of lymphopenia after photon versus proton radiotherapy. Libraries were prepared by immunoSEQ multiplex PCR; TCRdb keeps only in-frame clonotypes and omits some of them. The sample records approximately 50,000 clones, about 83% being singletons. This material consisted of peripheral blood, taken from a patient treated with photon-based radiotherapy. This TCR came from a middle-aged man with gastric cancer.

CDR3 residues: CASSYSRGWGPQHF. As DNA, the CDR3 is TGTGCCAGCAGTTACTCGAGGGGCTGGGGGCCCCAGCATTTT. This chain links TRBV6-5 with TRBJ1-5, with D possibly matching TRBD1 (5 bases). Trimming pared 0 bases from V and 9 bases from J, leaving 12 bases between. CDR1 MNHEY and CDR2 SVGAGI come from the germline V gene. The CDR3 runs 14 residues.